The T cell receptor (beta chain) described here comes from a study of blood T cell repertoires in COVID-19. Study-wide background: The samples span acute and convalescent COVID-19 from the United States, Italy and Spain.

Germline values: CDR1 SGHNT, CDR2 YENEEA. The CDR3 totals 13 residues. The V gene end was trimmed by 6 bases and the J gene end by 1 base; junction bases not matched to a gene: 1. Participants were aged about 18 to 100 years from about 25 US areas. Participants' reported clinical history set cohort assignment. TCRdb keeps only in-frame clones here, not all; method: immunoSEQ multiplex PCR. The table shows approximately 360,000 clones, with around nine tenths occurring only once. This chain uses TRBV11-3 with TRBJ1-1; 8 bases fit TRBD1. The specimen sequenced was PBMCs or T cells enriched from blood (not recorded which). The sequence was obtained from a woman aged 25-40 years with acute COVID-19. The CDR3: CASRDRGNTEAFF. The DNA for the CDR3 is TGTGCCAGCAGAGACAGGGGGAACACTGAAGCTTTCTTT.